The present TCR beta chain was sequenced within a study of PD-1 blockade in classical Hodgkin lymphoma. Findings and caveats of the study: Reported findings placed baseline TCR diversity lower in newly diagnosed patients (compared with healthy donors). Newly diagnosed patients and complete responders had comparable diversity at baseline.

Libraries were prepared by immunoSEQ multiplex PCR; TCRdb keeps only in-frame clonotypes and omits some of them. The sample lists tens of thousands of clones, nearly 70% occurring once. Comments on this clone: Its antigen is as yet unknown.

Time point given: cycle 4 day 1 (C4D1), after around six weeks of nivolumab. Every patient had relapsed following autologous stem cell transplantation, and cohorts differed in brentuximab vedotin exposure. J gave up 7 bases and V 3 bases, and 10 bases lay outside the gene matches. Germline CDR1 and CDR2: KGHSH and LQKENI. The CDR3 totals 16 residues. The receptor was derived from a human donor with classical Hodgkin lymphoma. The chain recombines TRBV18 with TRBJ1-5, with 9 positions matching TRBD1. The specimen was peripheral blood mononuclear cells (PBMCs), collected before the fourth cycle of nivolumab. The DNA of the CDR3 is TGTGCCAGCTCACCTTCCGGGACAGGGCTCGGGCAGCCCCAGCATTTT. Its protein product is CASSPSGTGLGQPQHF.